This is a list of T cell receptor beta chains from one sample in a study of glioma-infiltrating T cells. TCRdb fed the multiplex PCR reads into MiXCR, producing one record per CDR3 protein. The table includes 100,000 to 150,000 distinct CDR3 sequences, under 25% detected once. The sequencing input was glioma tissue, nonneoplastic brain tissue, or PBMCs (not recorded which). Every receptor here comes from a human donor with low-grade glioma or glioblastoma, undergoing nonglioma brain surgery, or in good health (not recorded which). Each CDR3 is given with its conserved first and last residue. The D gene is left open where the match is weak. The size field is filled for only some rows; it gives once, few, many or a size class.

TRBD1	TRBV20-1	many	TRBJ1-5	TGCAGTGCCGTTGTTAGACAGGGGACGCAGCCCCAGCATTTT	CSAVVRQGTQPQHF
NA	TRBV6-1	many	TRBJ1-1	TGTGCCAGCAGTTATTGGCAATCGAACACTGAAGCTTTCTTT	CASSYWQSNTEAFF
NA	TRBV5-1	few	TRBJ1-6	TGCGCCAGCAGCTTGGGATCAGGGAATAATTCACCCCTCCACTTT	CASSLGSGNNSPLHF
TRBD1	TRBV7-2	few	TRBJ1-6	TGTGCCAGCAGCACCCGGGACAGGGGACCCTATAATTCACCCCTCCACTTT	CASSTRDRGPYNSPLHF
TRBD1	TRBV7-2	many	TRBJ2-3	TGTGCCAGCAGCCTAGGGGGCGGTTCGGCGAATACGCAGTATTTT	CASSLGGGSANTQYF
NA	TRBV20-1	NA	TRBJ1-2	TGCAGGGCTTTCGGGGGTAATGGCTACACCTTC	CRAFGGNGYTF
NA	TRBV6-4	few	TRBJ2-3	TGTGCCAGCAGTTTTGTTGAAACAGATACGCAGTATTTT	CASSFVETDTQYF
TRBD1	TRBV20-1	many	TRBJ2-3	TGCAGTGCTAGCCGGGACAGGGGGCAAGATACGCAGTATTTT	CSASRDRGQDTQYF
TRBD1	TRBV18	few	TRBJ1-5	TGTGCCAGCTCACCTACACAGGGGATGATCCAGCCCCAGCATTTT	CASSPTQGMIQPQHF
NA	TRBV6-1	NA	TRBJ2-1	TGTGCCAGCAGAAATCACGACAGAGACAATGAGCAGTTCTTC	CASRNHDRDNEQFF
NA	TRBV19	NA	TRBJ1-5	TGTGCCAGTAGTATACCCCGTGGGTTGACCCAGCATTTT	CASSIPRGLTQHF
TRBD2	TRBV7-9	many	TRBJ2-3	TGTGCCAGCAGCTACCCGACTAGCGGGGGGGGCCCAGATACGCAGTATTTT	CASSYPTSGGGPDTQYF
NA	TRBV20-1	many	TRBJ2-1	TGCAGTGCTAGAGAAGGTAGCCGTACCTACAATGAGCAGTTCTTC	CSAREGSRTYNEQFF
TRBD1	TRBV10-3	NA	TRBJ1-2	TGTGCCATCAGTGATCCGACAGGGGCGAACTATGGCTACACCTTC	CAISDPTGANYGYTF
NA	TRBV20-1	many	TRBJ2-3	TGCAGTGCTAGAGATGGCAGGGCCCGCGGAGATACGCAGTATTTT	CSARDGRARGDTQYF
NA	TRBV7-8	NA	TRBJ1-5	TGTGCCAGCAGCCCTGCAGGAGGGGGAGGGAGCAATCAGCCCCAGCATTTT	CASSPAGGGGSNQPQHF
TRBD1	TRBV4-1	NA	TRBJ1-1	TGCGCCAGCAGCCTAGACAATACAGGGGCCGACACTGAAGCTTTCTTT	CASSLDNTGADTEAFF
NA	TRBV19	NA	TRBJ2-3	TGTGCCAGTAGTTCCCCGGGACTTCCCACAGATACGCAGTATTTT	CASSSPGLPTDTQYF
NA	TRBV6-1	many	TRBJ1-1	TGTGCCAGCAGTGAACTTCCACCTTTGAACACTGAAGCTTTCTTT	CASSELPPLNTEAFF
NA	TRBV7-9	NA	TRBJ1-2	TGTGCCAGCAGCTTACCGCAGCCGAACTATGGCTACACCTTC	CASSLPQPNYGYTF
NA	TRBV15	many	TRBJ2-1	TGTGCCACCAGCAGAGATTCCCGGGAGCAGTTCTTC	CATSRDSREQFF
TRBD1	TRBV7-6	NA	TRBJ1-1	TGTGCCAGCAGCTTAGTCTCGCCGGGACAGGGGGCGGGGAACACTGAAGCTTTCTTT	CASSLVSPGQGAGNTEAFF
NA	TRBV12-3/TRBV12-4	NA	TRBJ1-3	TGTGCCAGCAGTTTGCGGGTTGATGGAAACACCATATATTTT	CASSLRVDGNTIYF
NA	TRBV28	few	TRBJ2-2	TGTGCCAGCCTTACGTGGGATCGAGGCACCGGGGAGCTGTTTTTT	CASLTWDRGTGELFF
NA	TRBV20-1	many	TRBJ1-3	TGCAGTGCTAAGTGGGACTCTGGAAACACCATATATTTT	CSAKWDSGNTIYF
NA	TRBV11-2	many	TRBJ1-1	TGTGCCAGCAGCTTAGTAGTGAACACTGAAGCTTTCTTT	CASSLVVNTEAFF
NA	TRBV7-2	NA	TRBJ2-2	TGTGCCAGCAGCCTATCGAGTACTTGGACCGGGGAGCTGTTTTTT	CASSLSSTWTGELFF
TRBD1	TRBV7-9	NA	TRBJ2-5	TGTGCCAGCAGACAGGGGGGTAGCGTGGAGACCCAGTACTTC	CASRQGGSVETQYF